What follows are 28 T cell receptor beta chains derived from one specimen sequenced in a study of shared clonotypes between healthy human individuals. Method: immunoSEQ multiplex PCR; TCRdb's copy keeps in-frame clones and lacks some. The sample comprises over 1.4 million clones, roughly 95% of which are singletons, and over 1% rests with the top ten. The sequenced sample was naive CD4+ T cells sorted from blood. Sample subset: CD45RA+ positively selected. The receptor source for this set is a man under 40 in good health.

This clone occurred once. J is TRBJ2-3 and V is TRBV7-6, with a tentative D call TRBD2 (6 bases). This CDR3 region has 15 residues. Trimming stripped 1 base from V and 8 bases from J, with 16 bases between. The germline gives CDR1 SGHVS, CDR2 FNYEAQ. CDR3 DNA: TGTGCCAGCAGCTTAGTTGGTCCCCCGGAGGGTACGCAGTATTTT. Amino acid sequence: CASSLVGPPEGTQYF.

The rearrangement uses TRBV7-2 and TRBJ1-5, with 12 bases lining up with TRBD1. CDR3 length equals 16 residues. Germline V gene sequence: CDR1 SGHTA, CDR2 FQGNSA. The V gene end was trimmed by 2 bases and the J gene end by 6 bases; junction bases not matched to a gene: 5. The CDR3, as DNA: TGTGCCAGCAGCTTACACCGGGACAGGGGGCCTCAGCCCCAGCATTTT. Its translation: CASSLHRDRGPQPQHF.

The genes are TRBV19 and TRBJ1-1; TRBD1 is a possible D gene (5 bases). The CDR3 consists of 14 residues. V lost 3 bases to trimming and J lost 2 bases, with 10 bases between them. CDR1 and CDR2 (germline): LNHDA, SQIVND (reference sequence). CDR3 loop: CASSIFQGNTEAFF. In DNA form, the CDR3 reads TGTGCCAGTAGTATCTTTCAGGGTAACACTGAAGCTTTCTTT.

In regard to this clone: The sample holds other DNA sequences that translate to the same CDR3. J is TRBJ2-3 and V is TRBV5-1; the D is unclear. From germline, CDR1 is SGHRS and CDR2 YFSETQ. The V end lost 4 bases, the J end lost 0 bases, and 6 bases lay between the germline ends. The CDR3 consists of 13 residues. This CDR3 reads CASSRDSTDTQYF. DNA for the CDR3: TGCGCCAGCAGCCGAGACAGCACAGATACGCAGTATTTT.

This clone was seen a single time. The chain couples TRBV10-3 to TRBJ2-7, with D possibly TRBD2 on 5 matching bases. The V gene's germline CDR1 is ENHRY and CDR2 SYGVKD. This CDR3 is 13 amino acids long. Trimming cost V 8 bases and J 0 bases, with 11 bases left between them. In DNA form, the CDR3 reads TGTGCCATCGGTGGGGAGACCTCCTACGAGCAGTACTTC. Translated: CAIGGETSYEQYF.

The V gene is TRBV5-4, the J gene TRBJ2-1; 8 nucleotides align to TRBD1. CDR1 SGHNT and CDR2 YYREEE come from the germline V gene (reference sequence). Trimming removed 4 bases from V and 8 bases from J; junction bases left unmatched: 5. The CDR3 runs 13 residues. In nucleotides, the CDR3 is TGTGCCAGCAGCCCGACAGGGGACCATGAGCAGTTCTTC. It encodes CASSPTGDHEQFF.

The V call is TRBV5-8, the J call TRBJ2-7, with a tentative D call TRBD1 (5 bases). Trimming took 4 bases from V and 3 from J, leaving 20 bases between them. Germline CDR1 SGHTS, CDR2 YDEGEE. The CDR3 spans 16 residues. This chain's CDR3 is CASSGAQGYVFYEQYF. DNA for the CDR3: TGTGCCAGCAGCGGAGCGCAGGGATACGTATTCTACGAGCAGTACTTC. Filled out from reference TRBV5-8 and TRBJ2-7, the complete variable domain reads EAGVTQSPTHLIKTRGQQATLRCSPISGHTSVYWYQQALGLGLQFLLWYDEGEERNRGNFPPRFSGRQFPNYSSELNVNALELEDSALYLCASSGAQGYVFYEQYFGPGTRLTVT.

The chain joins TRBV11-2 to TRBJ2-1; no clear D. Germline V gene sequence: CDR1 SGHAT, CDR2 FQNNGV. The CDR3 covers 14 residues. Trimming took off 3 bases at V and 0 bases at J, with 6 bases between the two ends. CDR3: CASSFLSSYNEQFF. The CDR3 DNA reads as TGTGCCAGCAGCTTTCTATCCTCCTACAATGAGCAGTTCTTC.

The CDR3 spells CASSDYTGPGYGYTF. CDR3 coding DNA: TGTGCCAGCAGTGATTATACAGGGCCGGGGTATGGCTACACCTTC. This chain uses TRBV6-1 with TRBJ1-2, with D possibly matching TRBD1 (6 bases). The CDR3 runs 15 residues. V dropped 3 bases and J dropped 5 bases, with 16 bases sitting between them. Germline CDR1 MNHNS, CDR2 SASEGT.

The gene calls are TRBV5-1 and TRBJ1-1, with 7 bases lining up with TRBD1. The length of the CDR3 is 14 residues. Losses at the gene ends were 4 bases for V and 4 bases for J; bases not matched to a gene: 7. The germline CDR1 and CDR2 sequences are SGHRS and YFSETQ. DNA of the CDR3: TGCGCCAGCAGCCCCCCAGGGGGAGGCACTGAAGCTTTCTTT. Translation gives CASSPPGGGTEAFF.

Points on this clone: Distinct nucleotide sequences in the sample also encode this CDR3. The rearrangement links TRBV29-1 to TRBJ2-1; the match to TRBD1 covers 9 bases. V trimming: 6 bases; J trimming: 2 bases; junction bases outside the gene matches: 2. There are 13 residues in the CDR3. Germline values: CDR1 SQVTM, CDR2 ANQGSEA. The CDR3 loop reads CSVGDRAYNEQFF. DNA of the CDR3: TGCAGCGTCGGGGACAGGGCCTACAATGAGCAGTTCTTC.

The chain combines TRBV5-4 with TRBJ1-2, with D possibly being TRBD1 (6 bases). Trimming removed 3 bases from V and 7 bases from J, with 22 bases in between. Germline CDR1 and CDR2: SGHNT and YYREEE (reference sequence). The length of the CDR3 is 16 residues. CDR3 nucleotide sequence: TGTGCCAGCAGCTCCCCTCATACCAGCCTAGGGGGTGGCTACACCTTC. Protein sequence: CASSSPHTSLGGGYTF.

A few counts support this clone. J is TRBJ2-7 and V is TRBV30, with D perhaps TRBD2 (6 bases). This CDR3 is 14 amino acids long. Trimming pared 0 bases from V and 1 base from J, leaving 10 bases between. Germline V gene sequence: CDR1 GTSNPN, CDR2 SVGIG (reference sequence). CDR3: CAWSVQAGSYEQYF. As DNA, the CDR3 is TGTGCCTGGAGTGTGCAGGCGGGATCCTACGAGCAGTACTTC.

On this clone itself: Other DNA sequences in the same sample also yield this CDR3. J is TRBJ2-2 and V is TRBV5-1, with TRBD2 identical over 10 bases. This CDR3 is built from 17 residues. The trim removed 1 base at V and 1 base at J, leaving 4 bases unmatched. Per germline, CDR1 SGHRS and CDR2 YFSETQ. The CDR3 coding sequence is TGCGCCAGCAGCTTGAGGACTAGCGGAGGGAACACCGGGGAGCTGTTTTTT. This sequence encodes CASSLRTSGGNTGELFF.

The chain joins TRBV7-8 to TRBJ2-5; perhaps TRBD1 as D (6 bases). Deletions cut 5 bases from V and 6 bases from J, with 19 bases between. Germline V lookup: CDR1 SGHVS, CDR2 FQNEAQ. CDR3 size: 15 residues. For the CDR3, the DNA is TGTGCCAGCAGCCCCCGAGGTGGGACAAGTAAGACCCAGTACTTC. It yields the protein CASSPRGGTSKTQYF.

This clone occurred once. The chain combines TRBV19 with TRBJ2-1, with TRBD2 identical over 11 bases. Per the germline V gene, CDR1 is LNHDA and CDR2 is SQIVND (reference sequence). The CDR3 runs to 16 residues. The junction had 8 bases not matched to a gene; V was cut back by 4 bases and J by 6 bases. CDR3 protein: CASSTVAGGPGNEQFF. CDR3 in DNA: TGTGCCAGTAGTACAGTAGCGGGAGGGCCAGGCAATGAGCAGTTCTTC.

The chain is built from TRBV5-1 and TRBJ2-3; 7 bases are a match to TRBD2. CDR3 size: 15 residues. Germline V gene lookup returns CDR1 SGHRS and CDR2 YFSETQ. V shed 1 base, J shed 4 bases, and the junction held 6 bases outside the gene matches. Here the CDR3 reads CASSLRGEDADTQYF. The CDR3 DNA follows: TGCGCCAGCAGCTTGCGGGGGGAAGATGCAGATACGCAGTATTTT.

The chain couples TRBV9 to TRBJ2-7, with a tentative D call TRBD1 (6 bases). This CDR3 spans 14 amino acids. Trimming removed 3 bases from V and 5 bases from J, with 15 bases in between. CDR1 and CDR2 from the germline V gene are SGDLS and YYNGEE. In DNA form, the CDR3 reads TGTGCCAGCAGCGCCGCATACAGGGAGCACGAGCAGTACTTC. Translation gives CASSAAYREHEQYF.

For this clone: The same CDR3 arises from other DNA sequences in this sample as well. The rearrangement uses TRBV7-2 and TRBJ2-6, with D uncertain. CDR1 and CDR2 (germline): SGHTA, FQGNSA. This CDR3 is 15 amino acids long. The V gene lost 5 bases and the J gene lost 0 bases, with 8 bases spanning the gap. The CDR3 is CASSPGGSGANVLTF. Written as DNA, the CDR3 is TGTGCCAGCAGCCCGGGCGGCTCTGGGGCCAACGTCCTGACTTTC. The full variable domain, its missing parts supplied by reference TRBV7-2 and TRBJ2-6, is GAGVSQSPSNKVTEKGKDVELRCDPISGHTALYWYRQSLGQGLEFLIYFQGNSAPDKSGLPSDRFSAERTGGSVSTLTIQRTQQEDSAVYLCASSPGGSGANVLTFGAGSRLTVL.

This chain joins TRBV12-5 and TRBJ2-3; a weak D match, TRBD2 (6 bases). The V end lost 6 bases, the J end lost 2 bases, and 12 bases lay between the germline ends. CDR3 size: 14 residues. Germline CDR1 is LGHNT and CDR2 is FRNRAP. For the CDR3, the DNA is TGTGCTAGTGGGGCGGGACTGTTCACAGATACGCAGTATTTT. Protein: CASGAGLFTDTQYF.

The chain employs TRBV4-3 and TRBJ2-7; no firm D call. The CDR3 is 13 residues long. V shed 0 bases and J shed 4 bases, with 7 bases lying between them. CDR1 is LGHNA and CDR2 is YSLEER in the germline V gene. The CDR3 protein is CASSQETLYEQYF. CDR3 bases: TGCGCCAGCAGCCAAGAGACGCTGTACGAGCAGTACTTC.

The rearrangement uses TRBV9 and TRBJ2-2; 9 bases agree with TRBD1. V gave up 6 bases and J gave up 4 bases; unmatched junction bases: 7. Germline-derived CDR1 and CDR2 are SGDLS and YYNGEE. This CDR3 region has 15 residues. The CDR3 protein is CASNLQGAGTGELFF. CDR3 coding DNA: TGTGCCAGCAACCTACAGGGGGCCGGCACCGGGGAGCTGTTTTTT.

The V call is TRBV5-1, the J call TRBJ2-2; D tentatively fits TRBD1 or TRBD2 (5 bases each). V shed 7 bases and J shed 4 bases, with 14 bases lying between them. The length of the CDR3 is 14 residues. Per germline, CDR1 SGHRS and CDR2 YFSETQ. In DNA form, the CDR3 reads TGCGCCAGCTCTCTGGGGGTTCGCACCGGGGAGCTGTTTTTT. Translation: CASSLGVRTGELFF.

This chain links TRBV10-3 with TRBJ2-5, with TRBD1 matching 8 bases. With V trimmed by 4 bases and J by 5 bases, 6 bases remained unmatched. This CDR3 region has 14 residues. Germline V gene lookup returns CDR1 ENHRY and CDR2 SYGVKD. DNA of the CDR3: TGTGCCATCAGTGCGGACAGGGATATTGAGACCCAGTACTTC. It is translated as CAISADRDIETQYF.

The J gene is TRBJ2-1, the V gene TRBV5-4; 13 positions match TRBD2. Unmatched junction bases numbered 5, after V lost 5 bases and J lost 6 bases. The CDR3 spans 15 residues. Per germline, CDR1 SGHNT and CDR2 YYREEE (reference sequence). The DNA for the CDR3 is TGTGCCAGCAGGGGGACTAGCGGGACTCTCAATGAGCAGTTCTTC. Its translation is CASRGTSGTLNEQFF.

The V call is TRBV28, the J call TRBJ2-6, with D maybe TRBD1 (5 bases). V was pared by 3 bases and J by 0 bases, with 12 bases between. There are 17 residues in the CDR3. Germline assignment: CDR1 MDHEN and CDR2 SYDVKM. CDR3 bases: TGTGCCAGCAGTTTTGCAGGGCTCCTCTCTGGGGCCAACGTCCTGACTTTC. This translates into CASSFAGLLSGANVLTF. The variable domain in full, completed from reference TRBV28 and TRBJ2-6, reads DVKVTQSSRYLVKRTGEKVFLECVQDMDHENMFWYRQDPGLGLRLIYFSYDVKMKEKGDIPEGYSVSREKKERFSLILESASTNQTSMYLCASSFAGLLSGANVLTFGAGSRLTVL.

The rearrangement links TRBV7-2 to TRBJ2-2, with no clear D. Germline CDR1 reads SGHTA; CDR2 reads FQGNSA. Trimming pared 2 bases from V and 4 bases from J, leaving 8 bases between. This CDR3 region has 14 residues. The CDR3 reads CASSLLALTGELFF. The CDR3 DNA follows: TGTGCCAGCAGCTTACTCGCGCTCACCGGGGAGCTGTTTTTT.

The CDR3 coding sequence is TGCGCCAGCAGCTTGCTCCCACAGGGCATGGACTATGGCTACACCTTC. Translating gives CASSLLPQGMDYGYTF. The chain employs TRBV5-1 and TRBJ1-2; TRBD1 might be the D (6 bases). CDR1 and CDR2 (germline): SGHRS, YFSETQ. This CDR3 has 16 residues. V lost 1 base, J lost 3 bases, and 16 bases lay in between.